The sequence of this T cell receptor beta chain was determined in a study of blood T cell repertoires in COVID-19. Across the study: Samples representing acute and convalescent COVID-19 were sourced from the United States, Italy and Spain. The analysed material was cDNA or gDNA that came from T cells, B-cell-depleted T cells, or PBMCs.

Source study methods: Amplification with reference gene primers provided the estimates of nucleated cell counts. Only in-frame clones appear in the TCRdb table, and some are missing; sequencing was by immunoSEQ multiplex PCR. From that table come the V and J calls and clone size; the DNA was used to work out D and trimming. The profile shows roughly 200,000 clones, approximately 85% of them singletons. This CDR3 is built from 13 residues. Germline V gene lookup returns CDR1 MDHEN and CDR2 SYDVKM. V was trimmed by 7 bases and J by 7 bases, leaving 11 bases between them. The sample comprised peripheral blood. The clonotype originates from a woman aged 55-69 years with acute or convalescent COVID-19. The genes are TRBV28 and TRBJ1-6; D is uncertain. CDR3 sequence: CASNSGFNSPLHF. The CDR3 DNA reads as TGTGCCAGCAACTCGGGGTTCAATTCACCCCTCCACTTT.